This TCR beta chain was obtained from a study of cytomegalovirus exposure and HLA in healthy donors. The donors were part of the validation cohort of more than 90 subjects. That cohort was separate from the first cohort, which comprised roughly 670 subjects. The germline V gene encodes CDR1 GTSNPN and CDR2 SVGIG (reference sequence). The CDR3 spans 15 residues. V trimming: 3 bases; J trimming: 9 bases; junction bases outside the gene matches: 11. General observations from the study: The study designated roughly 150 TCR beta chains cytomegalovirus-associated. In vitro work confirmed that three CMV-associated chains recognize CMV antigens. The finding came from a later analysis; first-cohort TCR clusters tended to co-occur in the 130 or so validation repertoires.

Concerning this clone: Its antigen remains unidentified.

Clones were read by immunoSEQ multiplex PCR, and TCRdb kept only the in-frame ones, dropping some. The table has over 85,000 clones, 84% seen once. Sequencing was carried out using PBMCs. This sequence was found in a woman between 18 and 30 years old in good health and CMV-seropositive. The V gene is TRBV30, the J gene TRBJ2-1, with 10 bases matching TRBD2. The CDR3 DNA reads TGTGCCTGGAGGGAACCAGCGGGGGGGTCTGTTGAGCAGTTCTTC. Residues: CAWREPAGGSVEQFF.